These T cell receptor beta chains were read from a single sample in a study of T-cell reconstitution after alpha-beta-depleted transplantation in children. Each CDR3 protein gets one entry after TCRdb re-called the PCR reads with MiXCR. Counted here are tens of thousands of distinct CDR3 sequences, 44% occurring once; the ten biggest clones make up roughly 98%. The sample in question was PBMCs, mostly from graft donor cells, obtained 360 days after TCRalphabeta/CD19-depleted stem cell transplant. The receptors stem from a male patient aged 5 to 17 who had a stem cell transplant for acute lymphoblastic leukemia, so the T cells may come from the graft donor. The CDR3 runs from the conserved cysteine through the conserved F or W. D genes are given only for firm matches. Some rows mark clone size as missing; the rest say once, few, many or name a class of expanded clone.

clone_size j_call v_call d_call cdr3_aa cdr3_nt
few TRBJ2-5 TRBV29-1 TRBD1 CSADPGQRETQYF TGCAGCGCCGACCCGGGACAGAGAGAGACCCAGTACTTC
few TRBJ1-1 TRBV5-1 NA CASSLVGGLKAEAFF TGCGCCAGCAGCTTGGTTGGGGGACTAAAGGCTGAAGCTTTCTTT
few TRBJ2-7 TRBV6-1 TRBD2 CASSRSGTSGGPSYEQYF TGTGCCAGCAGTAGGTCCGGGACTAGCGGGGGGCCGTCCTACGAGCAGTACTTC
NA TRBJ2-3 TRBV4-1 TRBD1 CASSQVRSGQGADTQYF TGCGCCAGCAGCCAAGTACGTTCGGGACAGGGGGCAGATACGCAGTATTTT
few TRBJ2-7 TRBV27 TRBD1 CASSLRDRPYEQYF TGTGCCAGCAGTTTAAGGGACAGACCTTACGAGCAGTACTTC
NA TRBJ2-3 TRBV9 TRBD2 CASSAPLAGGQDTQYF TGTGCCAGCAGCGCCCCTTTAGCGGGAGGGCAGGATACGCAGTATTTT
NA TRBJ2-1 TRBV27 NA CASSLTGPNEQFF TGTGCCAGCAGTCTGACAGGTCCAAATGAGCAGTTCTTC
NA TRBJ2-1 TRBV5-6 TRBD1 CASSVRDRVGSYNEQFF TGTGCCAGCAGCGTGAGGGACAGGGTGGGGTCCTACAATGAGCAGTTCTTC
few TRBJ1-5 TRBV28 NA CASKPRDISNQPQHF TGTGCCAGCAAACCCAGGGACATCAGCAATCAGCCCCAGCATTTT
NA TRBJ2-7 TRBV12-3/TRBV12-4 NA CASSLAGEAYEQYF TGTGCCAGCAGTTTAGCAGGGGAGGCCTACGAGCAGTACTTC
many TRBJ2-3 TRBV7-9 NA CASSGGDVTQYF TGTGCCAGCAGCGGCGGAGACGTTACGCAGTATTTT
NA TRBJ2-3 TRBV7-2 TRBD2 CASSLVGLFSSTDTQYF TGTGCCAGCAGCTTAGTGGGACTATTTTCTAGCACAGATACGCAGTATTTT
NA TRBJ2-1 TRBV24-1 NA CATSGTGRAYNEQFF TGTGCCACCAGTGGTACGGGGCGGGCATACAATGAGCAGTTCTTC
NA TRBJ2-2 TRBV12-3/TRBV12-4 NA CASSPSPGAGTGELFF TGTGCCAGCAGTCCTTCTCCAGGGGCGGGCACCGGGGAGCTGTTTTTT
once TRBJ2-1 TRBV18 NA CASSPLADYNEQFF TGTGCCAGCTCACCATTGGCAGACTACAATGAGCAGTTCTTC
NA TRBJ2-1 TRBV4-1 NA CASSEGWDEQFF TGCGCCAGCAGCGAGGGGTGGGATGAGCAGTTCTTC
NA TRBJ1-1 TRBV9 NA CASSAWGGPLENTEAFF TGTGCCAGCAGCGCCTGGGGAGGCCCCCTCGAGAACACTGAAGCTTTCTTT
NA TRBJ2-7 TRBV11-1 NA CASSPPERGRTYEQYF TGTGCCAGCAGCCCTCCCGAAAGGGGAAGGACCTACGAGCAGTACTTC
once TRBJ2-5 TRBV4-1 NA CASSQVGIQETQYF TGCGCCAGCAGCCAAGTAGGGATTCAAGAGACCCAGTACTTC
NA TRBJ2-7 TRBV12-3/TRBV12-4 TRBD2 CASSTPGLAGKAVNEQYF TGTGCCAGCAGTACCCCGGGACTAGCGGGTAAAGCTGTAAACGAGCAGTACTTC
few TRBJ2-7 TRBV7-8 NA CASSLEVALNYEQYF TGTGCCAGCAGCTTAGAGGTAGCTTTAAACTACGAGCAGTACTTC
few TRBJ2-1 TRBV28 NA CASSSDEQFF TGTGCCAGCAGTTCGGATGAGCAGTTCTTC
few TRBJ2-1 TRBV4-1 NA CASSQVVTHEQFF TGCGCCAGCAGCCAAGTCGTGACTCATGAGCAGTTCTTC
NA TRBJ2-7 TRBV12-3/TRBV12-4 TRBD2 CASKPKREVYYEQYF TGTGCCAGCAAGCCTAAGCGGGAGGTGTACTACGAGCAGTACTTC
NA TRBJ1-1 TRBV29-1 NA CSVDLGGNTEAFF TGCAGCGTTGATCTGGGGGGGAACACTGAAGCTTTCTTT
few TRBJ2-1 TRBV20-1 TRBD2 CSARDLTSGGYNEQFF TGCAGTGCTAGAGACCTGACTAGCGGGGGCTACAATGAGCAGTTCTTC
NA TRBJ2-5 TRBV20-1 NA CSAYTDPAKETQYF TGCAGTGCTTACACTGATCCAGCTAAAGAGACCCAGTACTTC
few TRBJ1-1 TRBV29-1 NA CSVAPRSVNTEAFF TGCAGCGTTGCTCCTAGGAGTGTGAACACTGAAGCTTTCTTT
NA TRBJ2-5 TRBV29-1 NA CSVSRKRVPVEQETQYF TGCAGCGTTTCACGTAAACGGGTTCCGGTGGAGCAAGAGACCCAGTACTTC
NA TRBJ1-4 TRBV3-1 NA CASSQESRWLFF TGTGCCAGCAGCCAAGAATCGCGTTGGCTCTTTTTT
NA TRBJ1-1 TRBV7-3 NA CASSSGHDLFPMSTEAFF TGTGCCAGCAGCTCAGGCCATGACTTATTCCCGATGAGCACTGAAGCTTTCTTT
NA TRBJ2-2 TRBV25-1 TRBD1 CASSRGGDSLNTGELFF TGTGCCAGCAGTAGAGGTGGGGACAGCCTCAACACCGGGGAGCTGTTTTTT
NA TRBJ2-1 TRBV28 NA CASSFFANEQFF TGTGCCAGCAGTTTCTTCGCCAATGAGCAGTTCTTC
NA TRBJ2-1 TRBV28 NA CASSPRDLYNEQFF TGTGCCAGCAGCCCCAGGGACCTCTACAATGAGCAGTTCTTC
NA TRBJ2-4 TRBV2 TRBD2 CASSDPGLAGGLAKNIQYF TGTGCCAGCAGTGACCCGGGACTAGCGGGAGGGCTAGCCAAAAACATTCAGTACTTC
NA TRBJ1-5 TRBV6-5 NA CASSYFDPRGSEPQHF TGTGCCAGCAGTTATTTCGATCCTCGAGGTAGCGAGCCCCAGCATTTT
few TRBJ2-7 TRBV29-1 TRBD2 CSVEEGLADEQYF TGCAGCGTTGAAGAGGGACTAGCGGATGAGCAGTACTTC
few TRBJ2-2 TRBV6-4 TRBD2 CASSVSGEDTGELFF TGTGCCAGCAGCGTCAGCGGGGAGGACACCGGGGAGCTGTTTTTT
NA TRBJ2-2 TRBV29-1 NA CSVVPRQRANTGELFF TGCAGCGTTGTGCCCCGACAGCGTGCGAACACCGGGGAGCTGTTTTTT
few TRBJ2-2 TRBV9 TRBD1 CASSVATGPNTGELFF TGTGCCAGCAGCGTAGCGACAGGGCCGAACACCGGGGAGCTGTTTTTT
few TRBJ2-1 TRBV5-1 TRBD2 CASSFEMRASGFNEQFF TGCGCCAGCAGCTTTGAAATGAGGGCTAGCGGCTTCAATGAGCAGTTCTTC
NA TRBJ2-3 TRBV27 NA CASRGVGTSTDTQYF TGTGCCAGCAGGGGGGTCGGAACAAGCACAGATACGCAGTATTTT
few TRBJ2-1 TRBV5-1 NA CASSLRQVGVNEQFF TGCGCCAGCAGCTTAAGACAGGTCGGAGTTAATGAGCAGTTCTTC
NA TRBJ1-5 TRBV15 TRBD1 CATSRERDSLNQPQHF TGTGCCACCAGCAGAGAAAGGGACAGTCTTAATCAGCCCCAGCATTTT
NA TRBJ2-7 TRBV12-3/TRBV12-4 NA CASSFDRYEQYF TGTGCCAGCAGTTTCGACAGATACGAGCAGTACTTC
NA TRBJ2-6 TRBV5-1 NA CASSLETVSSGANVLTF TGCGCCAGCAGCTTGGAGACTGTCAGCTCTGGGGCCAACGTCCTGACTTTC
few TRBJ1-5 TRBV20-1 TRBD1 CSASRQGRGQPQHF TGCAGTGCCTCCAGACAGGGACGAGGTCAGCCCCAGCATTTT
NA TRBJ2-1 TRBV12-3/TRBV12-4 NA CASSLPGVSSYNEQFF TGTGCCAGCAGTTTACCAGGGGTCAGCTCCTACAATGAGCAGTTCTTC
NA TRBJ1-6 TRBV28 TRBD1 CASRTPAGGFNSPLHF TGTGCCAGCCGTACTCCGGCAGGGGGCTTTAATTCACCCCTCCACTTT
few TRBJ2-7 TRBV7-9 NA CASSLAADPDVEQYF TGTGCCAGCAGCTTAGCGGCAGATCCTGACGTGGAGCAGTACTTC
once TRBJ1-1 TRBV4-3 NA CASSQERGRGTEAFF TGCGCCAGCAGCCAAGAGAGGGGAAGGGGCACTGAAGCTTTCTTT